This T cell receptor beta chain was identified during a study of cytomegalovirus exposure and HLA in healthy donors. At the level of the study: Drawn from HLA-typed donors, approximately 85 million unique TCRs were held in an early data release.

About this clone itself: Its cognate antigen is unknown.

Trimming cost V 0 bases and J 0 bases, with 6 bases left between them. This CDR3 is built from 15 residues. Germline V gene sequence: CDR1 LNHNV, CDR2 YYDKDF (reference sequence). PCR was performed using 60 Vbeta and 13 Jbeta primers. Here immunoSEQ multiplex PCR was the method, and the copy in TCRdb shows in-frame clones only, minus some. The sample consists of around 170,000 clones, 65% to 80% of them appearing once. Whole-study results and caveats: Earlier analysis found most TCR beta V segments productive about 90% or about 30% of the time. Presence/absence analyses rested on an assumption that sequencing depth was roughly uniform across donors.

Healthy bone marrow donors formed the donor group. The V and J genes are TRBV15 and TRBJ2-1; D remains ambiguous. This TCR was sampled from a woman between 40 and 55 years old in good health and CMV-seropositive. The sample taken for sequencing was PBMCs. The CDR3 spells CATSRDSPSYNEQFF. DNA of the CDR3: TGTGCCACCAGCAGAGACTCCCCCTCCTACAATGAGCAGTTCTTC.